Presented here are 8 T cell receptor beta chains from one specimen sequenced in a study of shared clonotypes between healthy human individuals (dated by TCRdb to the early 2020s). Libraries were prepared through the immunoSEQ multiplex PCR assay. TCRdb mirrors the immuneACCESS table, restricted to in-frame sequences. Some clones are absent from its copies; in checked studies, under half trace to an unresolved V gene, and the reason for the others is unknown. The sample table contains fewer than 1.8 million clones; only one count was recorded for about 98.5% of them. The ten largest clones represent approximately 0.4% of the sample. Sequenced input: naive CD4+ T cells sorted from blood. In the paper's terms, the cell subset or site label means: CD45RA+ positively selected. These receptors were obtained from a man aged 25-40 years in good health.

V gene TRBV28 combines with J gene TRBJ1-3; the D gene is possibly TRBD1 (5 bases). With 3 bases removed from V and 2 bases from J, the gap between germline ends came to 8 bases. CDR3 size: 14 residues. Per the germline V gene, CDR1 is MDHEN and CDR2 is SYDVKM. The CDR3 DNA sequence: TGTGCCAGCAGTTTGGGGACCACTGGAAACACCATATATTTT. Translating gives CASSLGTTGNTIYF.

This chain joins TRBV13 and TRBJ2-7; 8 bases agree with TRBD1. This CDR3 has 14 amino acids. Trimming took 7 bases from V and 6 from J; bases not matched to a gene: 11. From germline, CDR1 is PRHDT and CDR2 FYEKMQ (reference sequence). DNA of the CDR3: TGTGCCAGCACCCGGACAGGGAGGTCCGCCGAGCAGTACTTC. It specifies CASTRTGRSAEQYF.

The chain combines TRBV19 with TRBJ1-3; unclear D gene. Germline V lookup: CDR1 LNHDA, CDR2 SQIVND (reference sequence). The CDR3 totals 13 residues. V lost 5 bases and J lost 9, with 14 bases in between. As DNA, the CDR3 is TGTGCCAGTAGTGCCAGCTCCCTCGGCACCATATATTTT. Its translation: CASSASSLGTIYF. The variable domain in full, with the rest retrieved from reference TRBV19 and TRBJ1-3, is DGGITQSPKYLFRKEGQNVTLSCEQNLNHDAMYWYRQDPGQGLRLIYYSQIVNDFQKGDIAEGYSVSREKKESFPLTVTSAQKNPTAFYLCASSASSLGTIYFGEGSWLTVV.

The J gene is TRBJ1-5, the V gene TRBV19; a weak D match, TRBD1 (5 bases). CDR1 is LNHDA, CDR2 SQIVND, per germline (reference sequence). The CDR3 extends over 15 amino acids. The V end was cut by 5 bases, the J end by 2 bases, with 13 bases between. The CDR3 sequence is CASSPPGVGNQPQHF. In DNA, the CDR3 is TGTGCCAGTAGTCCCCCGGGGGTCGGCAATCAGCCCCAGCATTTT.

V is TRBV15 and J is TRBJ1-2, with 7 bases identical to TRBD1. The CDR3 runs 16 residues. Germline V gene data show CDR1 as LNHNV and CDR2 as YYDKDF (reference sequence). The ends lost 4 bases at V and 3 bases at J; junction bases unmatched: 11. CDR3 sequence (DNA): TGTGCCACCAGCACAGTCAAACAGGGGTTTGACTATGGCTACACCTTC. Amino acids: CATSTVKQGFDYGYTF.

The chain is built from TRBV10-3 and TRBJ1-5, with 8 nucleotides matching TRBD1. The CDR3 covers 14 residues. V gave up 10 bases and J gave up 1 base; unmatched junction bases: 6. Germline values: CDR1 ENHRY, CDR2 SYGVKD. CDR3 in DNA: TGTGCCAGCGACAGGGGCCCGAGCAATCAGCCCCAGCATTTT. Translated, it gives CASDRGPSNQPQHF.

In nucleotides, the CDR3 is TGTGCCAGCAGCTTGAACCCGTCCCAAGAGACCCAGTACTTC. This translates into CASSLNPSQETQYF. This chain joins TRBV5-5 and TRBJ2-5; D uncertain. V lost 1 base to trimming and J lost 1 base, with 8 bases between them. The length of the CDR3 is 14 residues. Germline V gene sequence: CDR1 SGHKS, CDR2 YYEKEE (reference sequence).

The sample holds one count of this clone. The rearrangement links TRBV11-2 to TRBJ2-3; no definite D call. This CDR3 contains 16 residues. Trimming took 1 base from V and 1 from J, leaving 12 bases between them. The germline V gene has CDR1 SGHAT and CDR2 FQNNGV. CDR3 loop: CASSLAGGAGTDTQYF. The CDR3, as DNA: TGTGCCAGCAGCTTAGCCGGCGGTGCGGGCACAGATACGCAGTATTTT.